This paragraph reports one T cell receptor (beta chain). This clonotype was observed at least ten times. Its antigen is currently not known. The sample holds no much larger clone one base away, and base qualities are not on file. TCR libraries for sorted subsets were made from some 1 million sorted CD4+ or CD8+ T cells. Multiple sclerosis patients were enrolled in a US clinical protocol under which disease progression was evaluated by magnetic resonance imaging. Peripheral blood was subjected to Ficoll-Hypaque density gradient centrifugation to isolate PBMCs, which were then cryopreserved in liquid nitrogen. The study also sequenced paired sorted CD4+ and CD8+ subsets from healthy controls, HAM/TSP patients and MS patients. The sample comes from a study of neurological immune-mediated disorders (dated by TCRdb to between 2018 and 2021). Concerning the study at large: Among the 34 multiple sclerosis patients, relapsing-remitting MS was present in some 30 and secondary progressive MS was present in 3. The cohort was made up of 65 to 75 subjects, consisting of some 14 HAM/TSP patients, around 35 multiple sclerosis patients and around 20 healthy controls. The 100 to 110 TCR-beta libraries covered PBMC samples along with longitudinal samples, technical triplicates, and paired sorted CD4+ and CD8+ T-cell subsets. Peripheral blood TCR-beta repertoires from HTLV-I-associated myelopathy (HAM/TSP) patients, multiple sclerosis patients and healthy controls were compared by UMI-based sequencing.

What the authors observed across the whole study: In a phylogenetic analysis, the repertoires of 18 out of 34 MS patients fell into a single cluster of related CDR3 sequences, pointing to a possible signature at the repertoire level. The highest TCR clonal expansion was observed in HAM/TSP patients, whereas the lowest was observed in MS patients, even when compared with healthy controls. No association of the MS cluster with clinical or MRI features was observed, and the need for larger cohorts was stated by the authors. Across subjects, expanded clones never shared an identical CDR3 amino acid sequence, which suggests that the TCR-beta repertoires in every group were private.

The CDR3 measures 17 amino acids from cysteine to phenylalanine. The entry retains the CDR3 DNA only, 51 bases that are in frame from base 1. CDR1 and CDR2, per the germline V gene, are SGHRS and YFSETQ. V sheds 1 base and J sheds 0 bases, leaving 13 bases between their ends. cDNA was synthesized by template-switch 5'RACE using a primer carrying a 10-nucleotide random unique molecular identifier by which each TCR transcript was tagged. Over 180 million TCR-beta sequences, covering 15-18 subjects, were produced in each sequencing run. Total RNA was extracted with the RNeasy kit. The KAPA Real-time Library Amplification kit was used to amplify TCR-beta VDJ regions with primers for the TCR constant region and the 5'RACE anchor. A first PCR added sample indexes and Illumina adaptors, after which a second PCR increased the library yield. After purification with Ampure beads, the TCR product of roughly 650 bp was size-selected on a 2% E-gel SizeSelection system. Before pooling, library quality was checked on a Bioanalyzer, concentration was measured with Qubit, and libraries were quantified with the Kapa Library Quantification kit. Paired-end 2 x 150 bp sequencing of the libraries was performed on an Illumina HiSeq 2500. To increase sequence diversity, roughly 23-30% phiX was spiked into each library pool. The study's own analysis went as follows. Quality-filtered reads were processed with the UMI-based MiGEC pipeline, which removed over 80% of raw TCR sequences during error correction. IMGT germline references were used for aligning VDJ genes, and each clonotype was defined as a unique CDR3 amino acid sequence together with its V-J genes. Clonal expansion, Shannon diversity and CDR3 relatedness were evaluated with VDJtools (CalcPairwiseDistances, ClusterSamples), while phylogenetic trees were built in CLCbio workbench. Expanded clones were defined as having at least 8 unique UMIs, based on coefficient-of-variation modelling across technical triplicates. Clones were called with MiXCR by TCRdb after fastp trimmed the public reads at Q25, and only in-frame beta chains were retained. Every CDR3 protein is listed once, alongside the most common genes and DNA of its rows. These V and J calls derive from TCRdb rather than the authors' analysis. Counted in this sample were tens of thousands of distinct CDR3 sequences; 4% of them appeared once. Approximately 2% of the sample goes to the ten largest clones.

This chain joins TRBV5-1 to TRBJ1-4; the D gene identity is not certain. Sequenced input: CD4+ T cells from blood. The TCR was taken from a woman aged 40-49 years with multiple sclerosis. This receptor has the CDR3 CASSLSHGGATNEKLFF. At the DNA level, the sequence is TGCGCCAGCAGCTTGAGTCACGGCGGAGCAACTAATGAAAAACTGTTTTTT.